This TCR beta chain was recorded in a study of cytomegalovirus exposure and HLA in healthy donors. Study-level points and caveats: In all likelihood, a cluster of highly shared sequence variants was a sequencing artifact.

About this clone: Antigen unknown.

There are 18 residues in the CDR3. Researchers ran the PCR with 60 Vbeta and 13 Jbeta primers. Sequencing used immunoSEQ multiplex PCR; TCRdb keeps in-frame clones, though not all of them. The sample has around 200,000 clones; around 81% are singletons. The clonotype originates from a woman aged 45 to 65 in good health and CMV-seropositive. The source material was PBMCs. The chain couples TRBV21-1 to TRBJ2-6; TRBD1 was called by the table and not checked on the DNA. TRBV21-1 is a pseudogene. This chain's CDR3 is CASSPPGQGLSGANVLTF. In nucleotides, the CDR3 is TGTGCCAGCAGCCCTCCGGGACAGGGACTCTCTGGGGCCAACGTCCTGACTTTC.